The 26 T cell receptor beta chains presented below share a single source sample, sequenced in a study of cytomegalovirus exposure and HLA in healthy donors. 13 Jbeta primers and 60 Vbeta primers were used for the PCR. Profiling relied on immunoSEQ multiplex PCR, and the TCRdb table lists in-frame clones only, not all of them. The repertoire holds 75,000 or so clones, with around 76% as singletons. Sample: PBMCs. These receptor sequences come from a woman aged 25 to 39 in good health and CMV-seropositive.

This chain joins TRBV4-2 and TRBJ2-7, with 11 bases lining up with TRBD2. The CDR3 is made up of 18 amino acids. The ends lost 4 bases at V and 5 bases at J; junction bases unmatched: 16. From germline, CDR1 is LGHNA and CDR2 YNFKEQ. The CDR3 DNA reads as TGTGCCAGCAGCCCCCAGGTGGAACTAGCGGGAGCACCCCACGAGCAGTACTTC. Translating gives CASSPQVELAGAPHEQYF.

The chain joins TRBV29-1 to TRBJ1-2; D may be TRBD1 (6 bases). Per the germline V gene, CDR1 is SQVTM and CDR2 is ANQGSEA. V was shortened by 7 bases and J by 7 bases, with 22 bases between the two germline ends. The CDR3 has 14 amino acids. CDR3 region: CSAGGLGGQVGYTF. In nucleotides, the CDR3 is TGCAGCGCCGGTGGCCTCGGGGGGCAAGTTGGCTACACCTTC.

This chain joins TRBV6-5 and TRBJ1-1; D remains unclear. The germline CDR1 and CDR2 sequences are MNHEY and SVGAGI. The V end was cut by 6 bases, the J end by 7 bases, with 12 bases between. CDR3 size: 12 residues. The CDR3 here is CASSHGESEAFF. CDR3 in DNA: TGTGCCAGCAGCCACGGGGAGAGTGAAGCTTTCTTT.

This clone occurred a few times. V usage is TRBV30 and J usage is TRBJ2-7, with a tentative D call TRBD1 (5 bases). V dropped 8 bases and J dropped 3 bases, with 14 bases sitting between them. CDR3 length: 12 amino acids. Per germline, CDR1 GTSNPN and CDR2 SVGIG (reference sequence). The CDR3 DNA is TGTGCCAGTGCAGGGATAGACTACGAGCAGTACTTC. As protein: CASAGIDYEQYF.

This clone has more than one count but fewer than ten. This chain uses TRBV28 with TRBJ2-4; tentatively, D is TRBD1 (6 bases). Trimming left V 4 bases short and J 9 bases short, with 10 bases between. Germline V gene data show CDR1 as MDHEN and CDR2 as SYDVKM. CDR3 length equals 12 residues. CDR3 DNA: TGTGCCAGCAGTTCTGGGGGCATCATTCAGTACTTC. Translating it yields CASSSGGIIQYF. Complete variable domain (other parts from reference TRBV28 and TRBJ2-4): DVKVTQSSRYLVKRTGEKVFLECVQDMDHENMFWYRQDPGLGLRLIYFSYDVKMKEKGDIPEGYSVSREKKERFSLILESASTNQTSMYLCASSSGGIIQYFGAGTRLSVL.

This chain joins TRBV6-5 and TRBJ2-2; D may be TRBD2 (6 bases). Germline V gene data show CDR1 as MNHEY and CDR2 as SVGAGI. The CDR3 totals 15 residues. The V gene lost 5 bases and the J gene lost 5 bases, with 15 bases spanning the gap. CDR3: CASSQPGTYTGELFF. The CDR3 region has the DNA TGTGCCAGCAGTCAACCCGGGACTTATACCGGGGAGCTGTTTTTT.

This clone appeared once. The V call is TRBV9, the J call TRBJ2-1; D gene unclear. CDR3 length: 13 residues. The ends were cut back, 2 bases at V and 5 bases at J, with 8 bases in the middle. Per germline, CDR1 SGDLS and CDR2 YYNGEE. The CDR3 region has the DNA TGTGCCAGCAGCGTTTCAGTGCACAATGAGCAGTTCTTC. Residues: CASSVSVHNEQFF.

The CDR3 sequence: CASSAPGLAEETQYF. CDR3 in DNA: TGTGCCAGCAGTGCCCCGGGACTAGCGGAAGAGACCCAGTACTTC. V and J are TRBV28 and TRBJ2-5; 11 nucleotides agree with TRBD2. Germline lookup yields CDR1 MDHEN and CDR2 SYDVKM. This CDR3 contains 15 residues. Germline trimming cut 5 bases from V and 3 bases from J; bases unmatched to any gene: 5.

The V call is TRBV30, the J call TRBJ2-3; a possible D gene is TRBD2 (6 bases). The CDR3 spans 12 residues. V lost 8 bases, J lost 5 bases, and 14 bases lay in between. CDR1 and CDR2 (germline): GTSNPN, SVGIG (reference sequence). The CDR3, as DNA: TGTGCCCAATCGGGAGACGTAGATACGCAGTATTTT. It is translated as CAQSGDVDTQYF.

The chain employs TRBV30 and TRBJ2-5; 13 bases fit TRBD2. The CDR3 length is 14 residues. The junction had 7 bases not matched to a gene; V was cut back by 5 bases and J by 7 bases. Germline values: CDR1 GTSNPN, CDR2 SVGIG (reference sequence). CDR3 protein: CAWGTSGAAGTQYF. In DNA form, the CDR3 reads TGTGCCTGGGGGACTAGCGGGGCGGCGGGGACCCAGTACTTC.

The chain has TRBV5-6 and TRBJ1-2; 7 bases are a match to TRBD1. The CDR3 loop spans 16 amino acids. The germline gives CDR1 SGHDT, CDR2 YYEEEE. Germline trimming cut 5 bases from V and 8 bases from J; bases unmatched to any gene: 18. The DNA of the CDR3 is TGTGCCAGCAGGCACCGCCGGACAGGTGATATTCGAGGCTACACCTTC. This encodes CASRHRRTGDIRGYTF.

This clone came up a few times. The chain joins TRBV6-4 to TRBJ2-7; TRBD2 matches 9 bases. The V gene's germline CDR1 is MRHNA and CDR2 SNTAGT. V lost 7 bases and J lost 9; bases outside the gene matches: 13. This CDR3 region has 14 residues. In nucleotides, the CDR3 is TGTGCCAGCACCCGGAGTAGCGGGAGACGGGCGCAGTACTTC. This gives the protein CASTRSSGRRAQYF.

The chain combines TRBV7-8 with TRBJ2-2; 7 nucleotides match TRBD2. The CDR3 extends over 16 amino acids. Germline CDR1 reads SGHVS; CDR2 reads FQNEAQ. With 4 bases clipped from V and 5 bases from J, the junction kept 10 bases outside the gene matches. The CDR3 DNA is TGTGCCAGCAGCTCCGCACGGGGGGAGCTTACCGGGGAGCTGTTTTTT. Translating gives CASSSARGELTGELFF.

V usage is TRBV29-1 and J usage is TRBJ2-7, with 11 positions matching TRBD2. Germline trimming cut 6 bases from V and 2 bases from J; bases unmatched to any gene: 6. Germline values: CDR1 SQVTM, CDR2 ANQGSEA. The CDR3 has 14 residues. The CDR3 protein is CSVGLAGRTYEQYF. The CDR3 region has the DNA TGCAGCGTAGGACTAGCGGGTAGGACCTACGAGCAGTACTTC.

The genes are TRBV4-1 and TRBJ1-2; unclear D gene. CDR1 is MGHRA, CDR2 YSYEKL, per germline. This CDR3 has 19 amino acids. V lost 3 bases and J lost 1, with 24 bases in between. CDR3 DNA sequence: TGCGCCAGCAGCCAGGGCCCCGGGGTATTCCCAAGAGTTAACTATGGCTACACCTTC. It specifies CASSQGPGVFPRVNYGYTF.

The chain uses TRBV7-8 and TRBJ2-3; tentative D call: TRBD2 (7 bases). This CDR3 is built from 14 residues. Per germline, CDR1 SGHVS and CDR2 FQNEAQ. Trimming removed 1 base at V and 6 bases at J, with 11 bases between. CDR3 residues: CASSLGPGGDTQYF. The CDR3 DNA reads TGTGCCAGCAGCTTAGGTCCGGGGGGCGATACGCAGTATTTT.

This CDR3 is CASTLGGYRGYTF. CDR3 bases: TGTGCCAGCACCCTCGGGGGGTATAGAGGCTACACCTTC. J is TRBJ1-2 and V is TRBV7-8; tentative D call: TRBD1 (5 bases). Trimming cost V 7 bases and J 8 bases, with 17 bases left between them. This CDR3 spans 13 amino acids. In germline, CDR1 is SGHVS, CDR2 FQNEAQ.

Only one count was recorded for this clone. The chain is built from TRBV2 and TRBJ1-1, with D possibly matching TRBD1 (5 bases). This CDR3 is 13 amino acids long. Trimming took 6 bases from V and 5 from J, leaving 13 bases between them. CDR1 is SNHLY, CDR2 FYNNEI, per germline. The CDR3 loop is CASSGQGNTEAFF. The CDR3 DNA sequence: TGTGCCAGCAGCGGCCAGGGTAATACTGAAGCTTTCTTT.

V and J are TRBV9 and TRBJ2-7, with 10 positions matching TRBD2. With 0 bases clipped from V and 4 bases from J, the junction kept 4 bases outside the gene matches. The CDR3 runs 15 residues. Per germline, CDR1 SGDLS and CDR2 YYNGEE. This CDR3 is CASSVVGTSVYEQYF. The CDR3 DNA follows: TGTGCCAGCAGCGTAGTGGGGACTAGCGTTTACGAGCAGTACTTC.

The rearrangement joins TRBV7-8 to TRBJ2-1, with TRBD1 identical over 7 bases. CDR1 is SGHVS, CDR2 FQNEAQ, per germline. V was clipped by 1 base and J by 6 bases; unmatched bases: 6. CDR3 size: 15 residues. The DNA for the CDR3 is TGTGCCAGCAGCTTAGGCACGGGACAGTTCAATGAGCAGTTCTTC. Translated, it gives CASSLGTGQFNEQFF.

The chain uses TRBV27 and TRBJ1-1, with D possibly being TRBD1 (5 bases). Per germline, CDR1 MNHEY and CDR2 SMNVEV (reference sequence). V shed 6 bases and J shed 3 bases, with 14 bases lying between them. The CDR3 runs 14 residues. Here the CDR3 DNA reads TGTGCCAGCAGGTCAAATGGGGCGCACACTGAAGCTTTCTTT. It encodes CASRSNGAHTEAFF.

The sample holds one count of this clone. The chain uses TRBV7-6 and TRBJ2-5; TRBD1 matches at 7 bases. V lost 5 bases and J lost 5; bases outside the gene matches: 11. The CDR3 sequence is 15 residues long. Germline V gene lookup returns CDR1 SGHVS and CDR2 FNYEAQ. CDR3 bases: TGTGCCAGCAGCACACCGGGACAGAGAATGGAGACCCAGTACTTC. Translating gives CASSTPGQRMETQYF. The whole variable domain, remainder taken from reference TRBV7-6 and TRBJ2-5, is GAGVSQSPRYKVTKRGQDVALRCDPISGHVSLYWYRQALGQGPEFLTYFNYEAQQDKSGLPNDRFSAERPEGSISTLTIQRTEQRDSAMYRCASSTPGQRMETQYFGPGTRLLVL.

The chain employs TRBV30 and TRBJ2-7; 8 nucleotides agree with TRBD1. CDR1 and CDR2 from the germline V gene are GTSNPN and SVGIG (reference sequence). The J segment lost 1 base and the V segment lost 2 bases, leaving 4 bases of the junction unmatched. The CDR3 has 14 amino acids. CDR3 protein: CAWSRGTGSYEQYF. CDR3 in DNA: TGTGCCTGGAGTAGAGGGACAGGTTCCTACGAGCAGTACTTC.

In the case of this clone: One end of the junction is discordant with germline, which a read error may explain. The genes are TRBV11-2 and TRBJ2-3, with 11 positions matching TRBD2. The CDR3 totals 12 residues. Per the germline V gene, CDR1 is SGHAT and CDR2 is FQNNGV. The CDR3 loop reads CASSLASGLAAF. As DNA, the CDR3 is TGTGCCAGCAGCTTAGCCTCGGGACTAGCGGCATTT.

The chain couples TRBV7-9 to TRBJ1-1, with no clear D. This CDR3 spans 13 amino acids. V lost 5 bases to trimming and J lost 0 bases, with 7 bases between them. Per germline, CDR1 SEHNR and CDR2 FQNEAQ (reference sequence). CDR3 in DNA: TGTGCCAGCAGCGGTGGGCTGAACACTGAAGCTTTCTTT. Protein product: CASSGGLNTEAFF.

J is TRBJ1-3 and V is TRBV10-3; maybe TRBD1 (6 bases). CDR3 length: 15 amino acids. In germline, CDR1 is ENHRY, CDR2 SYGVKD. V lost 7 bases, J lost 1 base, and 14 bases lay in between. This CDR3 reads CAINNPQGSGNTIYF. The CDR3 DNA reads as TGTGCCATCAACAACCCTCAGGGGTCTGGAAACACCATATATTTT.